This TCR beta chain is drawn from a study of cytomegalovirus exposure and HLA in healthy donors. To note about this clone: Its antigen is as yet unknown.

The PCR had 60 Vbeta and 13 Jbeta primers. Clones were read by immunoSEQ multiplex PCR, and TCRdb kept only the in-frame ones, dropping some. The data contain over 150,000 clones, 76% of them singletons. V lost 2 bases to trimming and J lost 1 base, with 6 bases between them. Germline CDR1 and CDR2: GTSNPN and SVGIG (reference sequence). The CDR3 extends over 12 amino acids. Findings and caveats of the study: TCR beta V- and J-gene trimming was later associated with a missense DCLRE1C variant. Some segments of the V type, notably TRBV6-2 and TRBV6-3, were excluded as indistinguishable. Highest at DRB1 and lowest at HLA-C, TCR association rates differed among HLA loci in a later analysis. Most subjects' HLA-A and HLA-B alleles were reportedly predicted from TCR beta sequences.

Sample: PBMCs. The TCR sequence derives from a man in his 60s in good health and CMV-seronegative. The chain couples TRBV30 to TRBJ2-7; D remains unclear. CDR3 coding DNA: TGTGCCTGGAGTATGTCGTCCTACGAGCAGTACTTC. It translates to CAWSMSSYEQYF.